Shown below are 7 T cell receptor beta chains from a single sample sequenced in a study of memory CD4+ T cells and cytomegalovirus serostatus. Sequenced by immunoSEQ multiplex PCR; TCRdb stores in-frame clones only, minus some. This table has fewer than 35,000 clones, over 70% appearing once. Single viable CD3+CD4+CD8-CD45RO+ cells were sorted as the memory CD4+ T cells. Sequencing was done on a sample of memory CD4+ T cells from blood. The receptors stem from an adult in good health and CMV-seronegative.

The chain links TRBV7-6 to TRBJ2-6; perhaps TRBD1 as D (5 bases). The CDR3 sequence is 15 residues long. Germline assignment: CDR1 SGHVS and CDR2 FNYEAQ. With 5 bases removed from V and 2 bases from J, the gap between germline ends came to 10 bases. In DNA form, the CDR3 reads TGTGCCAGCAGCCCCACAGGTACTGGGGCCAACGTCCTGACTTTC. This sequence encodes CASSPTGTGANVLTF.

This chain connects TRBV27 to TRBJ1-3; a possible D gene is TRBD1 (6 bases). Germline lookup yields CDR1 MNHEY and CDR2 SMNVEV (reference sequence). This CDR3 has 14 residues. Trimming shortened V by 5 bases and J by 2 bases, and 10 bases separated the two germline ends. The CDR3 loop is CASSLQGTGNTIYF. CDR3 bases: TGTGCCAGCAGTCTCCAGGGGACTGGAAACACCATATATTTT.

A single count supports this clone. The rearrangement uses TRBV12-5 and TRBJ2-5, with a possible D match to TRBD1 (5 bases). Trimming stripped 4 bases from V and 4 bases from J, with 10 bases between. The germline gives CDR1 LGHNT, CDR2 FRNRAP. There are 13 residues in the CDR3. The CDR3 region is CASGSYQGETQYF. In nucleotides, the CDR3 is TGTGCTAGTGGTTCATACCAGGGAGAGACCCAGTACTTC. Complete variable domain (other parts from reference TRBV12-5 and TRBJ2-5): DARVTQTPRHKVTEMGQEVTMRCQPILGHNTVFWYRQTMMQGLELLAYFRNRAPLDDSGMPKDRFSAEMPDATLATLKIQPSEPRDSAVYFCASGSYQGETQYFGPGTRLLVL.

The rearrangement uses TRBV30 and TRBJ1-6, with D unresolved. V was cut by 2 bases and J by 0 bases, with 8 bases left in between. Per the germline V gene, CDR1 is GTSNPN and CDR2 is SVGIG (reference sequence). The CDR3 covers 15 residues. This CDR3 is CAWSRMSSYNSPLHF. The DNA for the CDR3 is TGTGCCTGGAGTCGGATGAGCTCCTATAATTCACCCCTCCACTTT.

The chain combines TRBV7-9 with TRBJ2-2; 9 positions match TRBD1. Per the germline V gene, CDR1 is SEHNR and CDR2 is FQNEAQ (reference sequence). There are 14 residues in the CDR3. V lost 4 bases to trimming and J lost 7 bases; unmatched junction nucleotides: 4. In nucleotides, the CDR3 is TGTGCCAGCAGCTATGGACAGGGGAACGGGGAGCTGTTTTTT. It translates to CASSYGQGNGELFF. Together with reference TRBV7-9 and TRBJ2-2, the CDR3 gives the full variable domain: DTGVSQNPRHKITKRGQNVTFRCDPISEHNRLYWYRQTLGQGPEFLTYFQNEAQLEKSRLLSDRFSAERPKGSFSTLEIQRTEQGDSAMYLCASSYGQGNGELFFGEGSRLTVL.

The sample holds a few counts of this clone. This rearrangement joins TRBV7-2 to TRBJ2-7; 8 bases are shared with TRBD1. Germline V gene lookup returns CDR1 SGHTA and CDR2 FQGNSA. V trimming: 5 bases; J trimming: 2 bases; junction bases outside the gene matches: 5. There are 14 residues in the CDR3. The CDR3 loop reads CASSPTTGAYEQYF. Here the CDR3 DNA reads TGTGCCAGCAGCCCCACGACAGGGGCCTACGAGCAGTACTTC.

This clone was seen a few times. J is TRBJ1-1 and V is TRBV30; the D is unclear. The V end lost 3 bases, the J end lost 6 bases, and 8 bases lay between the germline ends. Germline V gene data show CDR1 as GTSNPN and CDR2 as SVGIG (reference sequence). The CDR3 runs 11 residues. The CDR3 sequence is CAWRYGAEAFF. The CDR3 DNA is TGTGCCTGGAGGTACGGCGCTGAAGCTTTCTTT.